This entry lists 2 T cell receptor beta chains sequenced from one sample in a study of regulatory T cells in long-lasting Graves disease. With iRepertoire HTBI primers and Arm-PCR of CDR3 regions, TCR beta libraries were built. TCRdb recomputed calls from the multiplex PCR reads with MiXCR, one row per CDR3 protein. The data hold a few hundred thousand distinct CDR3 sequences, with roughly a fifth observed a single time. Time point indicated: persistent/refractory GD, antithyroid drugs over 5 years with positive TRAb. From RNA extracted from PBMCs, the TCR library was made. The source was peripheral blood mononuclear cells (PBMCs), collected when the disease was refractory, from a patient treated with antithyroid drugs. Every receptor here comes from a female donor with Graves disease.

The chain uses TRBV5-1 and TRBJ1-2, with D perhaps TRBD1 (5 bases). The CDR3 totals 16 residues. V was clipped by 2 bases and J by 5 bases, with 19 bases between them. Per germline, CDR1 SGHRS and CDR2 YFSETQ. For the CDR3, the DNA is TGCGCCAGCAGCTTATCGGGACCGAAATCGGGGTATGGCTACACCTTC. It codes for CASSLSGPKSGYGYTF.

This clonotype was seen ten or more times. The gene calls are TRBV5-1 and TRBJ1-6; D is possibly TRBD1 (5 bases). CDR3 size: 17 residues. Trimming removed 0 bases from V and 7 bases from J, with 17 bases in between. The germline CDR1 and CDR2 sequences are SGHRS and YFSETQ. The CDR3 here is CASSLGGLGEGNSPLHF. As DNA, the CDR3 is TGCGCCAGCAGCTTGGGAGGATTGGGGGAGGGAAATTCACCCCTCCACTTT.